The rows below give T cell receptor beta chains drawn from one sample of a study of shared clonotypes between healthy human individuals. The data were produced by immunoSEQ multiplex PCR, yet TCRdb's version contains in-frame clones alone and is incomplete. The table includes 600,000 to 700,000 clones, 55% to 85% detected once. Input material: memory CD4+ T cells sorted from blood. The receptors come from a woman aged 25 to 39 in good health. CDR3s include the opening cysteine and the closing phenylalanine or tryptophan. D genes are given only for firm matches. Part of the rows lack a size; the others show once, few, many or a class for expanded clones.

j_gene: TRBJ1-1; abundance: once; v_gene: TRBV18; len: 14; d_gene: -; CDR3aa: CASSPSAGVSEAFF; CDR3nt: TGTGCCAGCTCACCATCGGCGGGGGTCTCTGAAGCTTTCTTT
j_gene: TRBJ2-7; abundance: -; v_gene: TRBV28; len: 12; d_gene: -; CDR3aa: CASKEGPYEQYF; CDR3nt: TGTGCCAGCAAAGAGGGGCCTTACGAGCAGTACTTC
j_gene: TRBJ1-1; abundance: -; v_gene: TRBV27; len: 13; d_gene: -; CDR3aa: CASSLDENTEAFF; CDR3nt: TGTGCCAGCAGTTTGGACGAGAACACTGAAGCTTTCTTT
j_gene: TRBJ1-3; abundance: -; v_gene: TRBV6-5; len: 16; d_gene: -; CDR3aa: CASSYSYEESGNTIYF; CDR3nt: TGTGCCAGCAGTTACTCTTACGAAGAATCTGGAAACACCATATATTTT
j_gene: TRBJ2-7; abundance: few; v_gene: TRBV5-1; len: 15; d_gene: TRBD1; CDR3aa: CASSDRTGGLYEQYF; CDR3nt: TGCGCCAGCAGCGACAGGACAGGGGGCCTCTACGAGCAGTACTTC
j_gene: TRBJ2-7; abundance: -; v_gene: TRBV2; len: 14; d_gene: TRBD1; CDR3aa: CASRRGTGEYEQYF; CDR3nt: TGTGCCAGCAGGAGGGGGACAGGGGAGTACGAGCAGTACTTC
j_gene: TRBJ1-1; abundance: -; v_gene: TRBV5-1; len: 15; d_gene: -; CDR3aa: CASEVRGQVNTEAFF; CDR3nt: TGCGCCAGTGAAGTACGGGGCCAAGTGAACACTGAAGCTTTCTTT
j_gene: TRBJ2-3; abundance: few; v_gene: TRBV29-1; len: 14; d_gene: -; CDR3aa: CSVDQQQSTDTQYF; CDR3nt: TGCAGCGTTGATCAGCAACAGAGCACAGATACGCAGTATTTT
j_gene: TRBJ1-1; abundance: -; v_gene: TRBV19; len: 13; d_gene: -; CDR3aa: CASSIKGDTEAFF; CDR3nt: TGTGCCAGTAGTATAAAGGGTGACACTGAAGCTTTCTTT
j_gene: TRBJ1-2; abundance: -; v_gene: TRBV28; len: 11; d_gene: -; CDR3aa: CASSSRGGYTF; CDR3nt: TGTGCCAGCAGTTCCAGGGGCGGCTACACCTTC
j_gene: TRBJ2-4; abundance: -; v_gene: TRBV6-1; len: 13; d_gene: -; CDR3aa: CASSEPDQSIQYF; CDR3nt: TGTGCCAGCAGTGAACCAGATCAATCCATTCAGTACTTC
j_gene: TRBJ2-6; abundance: few; v_gene: TRBV6-1; len: 15; d_gene: -; CDR3aa: CASSRGAPGANVLTF; CDR3nt: TGTGCCAGCAGTAGGGGGGCCCCCGGGGCCAACGTCCTGACTTTC
j_gene: TRBJ1-3; abundance: -; v_gene: TRBV30; len: 14; d_gene: -; CDR3aa: CAWSVFGAGNTIYF; CDR3nt: TGTGCCTGGAGTGTATTTGGGGCTGGAAACACCATATATTTT
j_gene: TRBJ2-7; abundance: -; v_gene: TRBV18; len: 14; d_gene: TRBD1; CDR3aa: CASSLDRSSYEQYF; CDR3nt: TGTGCCAGCTCATTGGACAGGAGCTCCTACGAGCAGTACTTC
j_gene: TRBJ2-1; abundance: once; v_gene: TRBV5-1; len: 16; d_gene: TRBD2; CDR3aa: CASSATSGRSYNEQFF; CDR3nt: TGCGCCAGCAGCGCGACTAGCGGGAGAAGTTACAATGAGCAGTTCTTC
j_gene: TRBJ1-1; abundance: -; v_gene: TRBV7-2; len: 13; d_gene: -; CDR3aa: CASSLEGPKTAFF; CDR3nt: TGTGCCAGCAGCTTAGAGGGCCCAAAAACGGCTTTCTTT
j_gene: TRBJ2-5; abundance: few; v_gene: TRBV7-2; len: 12; d_gene: -; CDR3aa: CASSYYQETQYF; CDR3nt: TGTGCCAGCAGCTACTACCAAGAGACCCAGTACTTC
j_gene: TRBJ2-5; abundance: many; v_gene: TRBV5-1; len: 12; d_gene: -; CDR3aa: CASSSEAETQYF; CDR3nt: TGCGCCAGCAGCTCCGAGGCTGAGACCCAGTACTTC
j_gene: TRBJ2-1; abundance: few; v_gene: TRBV29-1; len: 13; d_gene: TRBD2; CDR3aa: CSARLAGVSEQFF; CDR3nt: TGCAGCGCCCGACTAGCGGGAGTTAGTGAGCAGTTCTTC
j_gene: TRBJ2-7; abundance: -; v_gene: TRBV6-5; len: 15; d_gene: TRBD2; CDR3aa: CASSYSLAGAYEQYF; CDR3nt: TGTGCCAGCAGTTACTCACTAGCGGGAGCCTACGAGCAGTACTTC
j_gene: TRBJ2-7; abundance: -; v_gene: TRBV30; len: 15; d_gene: -; CDR3aa: CAWRGRGSVSYEQYF; CDR3nt: TGTGCCTGGAGGGGACGGGGCAGCGTCTCCTACGAGCAGTACTTC
j_gene: TRBJ2-1; abundance: -; v_gene: TRBV7-2; len: 15; d_gene: -; CDR3aa: CASSPISLSYNEQFF; CDR3nt: TGTGCCAGCAGCCCCATCAGTCTGTCCTACAATGAGCAGTTCTTC
j_gene: TRBJ2-3; abundance: many; v_gene: TRBV6-1; len: 15; d_gene: -; CDR3aa: CASSPSTGRTDTQYF; CDR3nt: TGTGCCAGCAGCCCTTCAACAGGGAGGACAGATACGCAGTATTTT
j_gene: TRBJ1-2; abundance: -; v_gene: TRBV11-2; len: 13; d_gene: -; CDR3aa: CATPSGPTIRHTF; CDR3nt: TGTGCCACCCCCTCGGGCCCGACGATAAGACACACCTTC
j_gene: TRBJ2-1; abundance: many; v_gene: TRBV27; len: 14; d_gene: TRBD2; CDR3aa: CASSSGRILNEQFF; CDR3nt: TGTGCCAGCAGTAGCGGGAGAATCCTTAATGAGCAGTTCTTC
j_gene: TRBJ2-5; abundance: -; v_gene: TRBV2; len: 12; d_gene: -; CDR3aa: CASSYLEETQYF; CDR3nt: TGTGCCAGCAGTTACTTAGAGGAGACCCAGTACTTC
j_gene: TRBJ1-3; abundance: -; v_gene: TRBV5-8; len: 16; d_gene: -; CDR3aa: CASSQKGRYSGNTIYF; CDR3nt: TGTGCCAGCAGCCAAAAGGGACGGTACTCTGGAAACACCATATATTTT
j_gene: TRBJ2-2; abundance: -; v_gene: TRBV30; len: 13; d_gene: TRBD1; CDR3aa: CAWTGGNTGELFF; CDR3nt: TGTGCCTGGACAGGGGGTAACACCGGGGAGCTGTTTTTT